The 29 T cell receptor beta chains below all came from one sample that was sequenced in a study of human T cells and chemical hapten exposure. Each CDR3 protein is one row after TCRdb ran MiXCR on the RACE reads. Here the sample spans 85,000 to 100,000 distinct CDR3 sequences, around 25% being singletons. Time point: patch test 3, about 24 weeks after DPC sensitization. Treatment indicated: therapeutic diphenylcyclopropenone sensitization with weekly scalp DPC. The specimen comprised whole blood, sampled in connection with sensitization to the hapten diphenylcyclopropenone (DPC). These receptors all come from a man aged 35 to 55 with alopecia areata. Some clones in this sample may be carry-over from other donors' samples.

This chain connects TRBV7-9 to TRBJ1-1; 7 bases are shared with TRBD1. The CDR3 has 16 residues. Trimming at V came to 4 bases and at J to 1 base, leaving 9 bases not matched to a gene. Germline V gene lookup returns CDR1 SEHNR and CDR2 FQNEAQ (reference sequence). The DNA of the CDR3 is TGTGCCAGCAGCTCCCATTGGGCAGGGGGGAACACTGAAGCTTTCTTT. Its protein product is CASSSHWAGGNTEAFF.

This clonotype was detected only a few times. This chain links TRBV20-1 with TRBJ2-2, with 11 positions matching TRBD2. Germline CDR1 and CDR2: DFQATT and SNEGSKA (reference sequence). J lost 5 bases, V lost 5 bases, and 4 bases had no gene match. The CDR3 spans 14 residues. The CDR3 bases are TGCAGTGCTCATAGACTAGCGGGGACCGGGGAGCTGTTTTTT. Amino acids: CSAHRLAGTGELFF.

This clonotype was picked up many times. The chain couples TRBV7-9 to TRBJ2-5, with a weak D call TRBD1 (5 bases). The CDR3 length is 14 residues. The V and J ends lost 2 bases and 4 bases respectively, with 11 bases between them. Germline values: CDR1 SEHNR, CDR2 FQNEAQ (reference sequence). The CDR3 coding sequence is TGTGCCAGCAGCTTATTGGACAAAAGAGAGACCCAGTACTTC. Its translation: CASSLLDKRETQYF.

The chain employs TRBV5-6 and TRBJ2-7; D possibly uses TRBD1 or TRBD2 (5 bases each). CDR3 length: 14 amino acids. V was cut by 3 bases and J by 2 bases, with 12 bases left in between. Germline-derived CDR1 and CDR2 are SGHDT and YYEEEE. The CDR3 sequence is CASSSFEGTYEQYF. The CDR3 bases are TGTGCCAGCAGCTCGTTCGAGGGGACCTACGAGCAGTACTTC.

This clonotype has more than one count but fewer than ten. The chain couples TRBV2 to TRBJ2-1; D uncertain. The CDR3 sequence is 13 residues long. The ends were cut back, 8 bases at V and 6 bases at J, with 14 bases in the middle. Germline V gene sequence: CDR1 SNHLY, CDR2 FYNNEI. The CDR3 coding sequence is TGTGCCAGCCAGGATAAGGTGTTCAATGAGCAGTTCTTC. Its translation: CASQDKVFNEQFF.

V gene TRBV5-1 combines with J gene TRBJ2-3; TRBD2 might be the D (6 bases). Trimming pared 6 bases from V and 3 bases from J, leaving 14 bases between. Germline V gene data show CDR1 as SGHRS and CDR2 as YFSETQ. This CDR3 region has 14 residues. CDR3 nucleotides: TGCGCCAGCACCGACCCGGGAGCAACAGATACGCAGTATTTT. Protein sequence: CASTDPGATDTQYF.

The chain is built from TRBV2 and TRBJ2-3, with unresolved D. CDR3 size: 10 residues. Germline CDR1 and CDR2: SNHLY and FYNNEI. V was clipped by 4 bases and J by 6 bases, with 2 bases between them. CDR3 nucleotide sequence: TGTGCCAGCAGTGTGGATACGCAGTATTTT. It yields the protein CASSVDTQYF.

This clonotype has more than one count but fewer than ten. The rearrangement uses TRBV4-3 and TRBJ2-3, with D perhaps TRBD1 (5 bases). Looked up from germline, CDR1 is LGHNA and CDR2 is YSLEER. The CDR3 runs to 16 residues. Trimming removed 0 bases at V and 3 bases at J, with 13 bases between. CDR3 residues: CASSQDYRRRTDTQYF. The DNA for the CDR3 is TGCGCCAGCAGCCAAGATTACAGGCGCCGGACAGATACGCAGTATTTT.

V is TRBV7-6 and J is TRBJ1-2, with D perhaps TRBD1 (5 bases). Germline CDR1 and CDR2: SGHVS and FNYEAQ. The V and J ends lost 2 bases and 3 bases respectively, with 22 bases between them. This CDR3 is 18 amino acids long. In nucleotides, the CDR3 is TGTGCCAGCAGCTTATGGAGGTCGGGGGGGACTTTTGACTATGGCTACACCTTC. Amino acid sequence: CASSLWRSGGTFDYGYTF.

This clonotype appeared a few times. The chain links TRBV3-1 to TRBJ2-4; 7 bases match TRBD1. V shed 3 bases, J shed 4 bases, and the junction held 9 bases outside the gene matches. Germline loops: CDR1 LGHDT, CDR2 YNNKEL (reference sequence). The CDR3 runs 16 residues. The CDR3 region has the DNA TGTGCCAGCAGCCAGCAAAGACAGGGTTTGAAAAACATTCAGTACTTC. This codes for CASSQQRQGLKNIQYF.

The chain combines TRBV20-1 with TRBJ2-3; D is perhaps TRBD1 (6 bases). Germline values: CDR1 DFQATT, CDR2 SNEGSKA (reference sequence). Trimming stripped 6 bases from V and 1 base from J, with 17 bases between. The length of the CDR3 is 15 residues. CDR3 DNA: TGCAGTGCCCCTGCAGGACAGACACGCACAGATACGCAGTATTTT. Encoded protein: CSAPAGQTRTDTQYF.

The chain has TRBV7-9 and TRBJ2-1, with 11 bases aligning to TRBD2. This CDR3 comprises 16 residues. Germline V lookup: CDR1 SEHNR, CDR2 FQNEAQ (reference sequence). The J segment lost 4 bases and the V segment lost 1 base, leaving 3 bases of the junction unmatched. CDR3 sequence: CASSLGLAGLYNEQFF. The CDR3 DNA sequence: TGTGCCAGCAGCTTAGGACTAGCGGGACTATACAATGAGCAGTTCTTC.

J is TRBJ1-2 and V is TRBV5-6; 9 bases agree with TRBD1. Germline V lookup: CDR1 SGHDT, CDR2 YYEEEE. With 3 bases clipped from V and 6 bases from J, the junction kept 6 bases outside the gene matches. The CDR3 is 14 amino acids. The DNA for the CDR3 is TGTGCCAGCAGCTGGGGACAGGGATTCGATGGCTACACCTTC. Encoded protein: CASSWGQGFDGYTF.

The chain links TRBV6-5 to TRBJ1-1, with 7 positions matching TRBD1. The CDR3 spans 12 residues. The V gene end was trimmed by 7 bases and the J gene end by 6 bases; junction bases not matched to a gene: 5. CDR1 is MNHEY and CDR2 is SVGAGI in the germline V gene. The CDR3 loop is CASTGGQSEAFF. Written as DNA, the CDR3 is TGTGCCAGCACTGGGGGACAGTCTGAAGCTTTCTTT.

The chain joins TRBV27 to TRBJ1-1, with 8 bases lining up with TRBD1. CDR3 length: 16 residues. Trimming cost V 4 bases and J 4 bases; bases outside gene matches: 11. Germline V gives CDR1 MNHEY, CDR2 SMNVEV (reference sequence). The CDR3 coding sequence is TGTGCCAGCAGTTGGGGCAGGGGGCAGGTGAGCACTGAAGCTTTCTTT. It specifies CASSWGRGQVSTEAFF.

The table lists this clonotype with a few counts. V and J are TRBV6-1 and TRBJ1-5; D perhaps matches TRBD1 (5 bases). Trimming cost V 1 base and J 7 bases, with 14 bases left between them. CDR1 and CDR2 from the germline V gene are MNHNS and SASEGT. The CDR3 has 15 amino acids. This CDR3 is CASSEEGLGNQPQHF. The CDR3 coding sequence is TGTGCCAGCAGTGAAGAGGGGTTAGGGAACCAGCCCCAGCATTTT.

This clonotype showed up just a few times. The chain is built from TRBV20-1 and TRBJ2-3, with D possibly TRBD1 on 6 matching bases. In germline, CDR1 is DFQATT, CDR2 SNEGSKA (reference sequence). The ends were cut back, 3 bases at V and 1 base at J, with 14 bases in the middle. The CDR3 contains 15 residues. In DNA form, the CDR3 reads TGCAGTGCTAGCTCCCGGGACACGCGCACAGATACGCAGTATTTT. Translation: CSASSRDTRTDTQYF.

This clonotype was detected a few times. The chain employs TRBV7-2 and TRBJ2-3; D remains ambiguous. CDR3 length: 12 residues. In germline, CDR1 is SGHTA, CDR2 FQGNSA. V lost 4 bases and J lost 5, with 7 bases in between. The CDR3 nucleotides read TGTGCCAGCAGCTCATACAGAGATACGCAGTATTTT. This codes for CASSSYRDTQYF.

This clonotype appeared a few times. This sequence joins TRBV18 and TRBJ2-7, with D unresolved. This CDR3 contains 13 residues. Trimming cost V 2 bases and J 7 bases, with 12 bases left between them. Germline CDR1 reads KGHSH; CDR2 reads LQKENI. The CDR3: CASSPVPVGEQYF. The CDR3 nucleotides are TGTGCCAGCTCACCAGTCCCGGTTGGGGAGCAGTACTTC.

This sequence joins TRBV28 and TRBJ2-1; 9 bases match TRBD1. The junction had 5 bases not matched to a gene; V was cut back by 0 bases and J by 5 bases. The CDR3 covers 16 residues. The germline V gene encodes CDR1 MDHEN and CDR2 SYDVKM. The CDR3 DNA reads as TGTGCCAGCAGTTTATGGGGACAGGGTTCCGACAATGAGCAGTTCTTC. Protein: CASSLWGQGSDNEQFF.

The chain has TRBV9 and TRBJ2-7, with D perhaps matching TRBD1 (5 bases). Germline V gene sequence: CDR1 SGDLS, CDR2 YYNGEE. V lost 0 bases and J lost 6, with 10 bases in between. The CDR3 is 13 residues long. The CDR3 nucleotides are TGTGCCAGCAGCGTAGAACAGGTCTCCGAGCAGTACTTC. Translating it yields CASSVEQVSEQYF.

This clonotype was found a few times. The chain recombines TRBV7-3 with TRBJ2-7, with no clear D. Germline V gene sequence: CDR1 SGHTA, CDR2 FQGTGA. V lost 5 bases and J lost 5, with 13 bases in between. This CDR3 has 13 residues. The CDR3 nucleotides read TGTGCCAGCAGCCCCACCAGGCTCCACGAGCAGTACTTC. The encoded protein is CASSPTRLHEQYF.

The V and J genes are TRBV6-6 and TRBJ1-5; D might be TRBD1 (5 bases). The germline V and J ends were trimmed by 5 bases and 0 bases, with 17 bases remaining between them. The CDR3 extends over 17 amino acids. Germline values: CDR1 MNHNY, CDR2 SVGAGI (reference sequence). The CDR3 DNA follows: TGTGCCAGCAGTCTCGCTCTGCCAGGGATTAGCAATCAGCCCCAGCATTTT. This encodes CASSLALPGISNQPQHF.

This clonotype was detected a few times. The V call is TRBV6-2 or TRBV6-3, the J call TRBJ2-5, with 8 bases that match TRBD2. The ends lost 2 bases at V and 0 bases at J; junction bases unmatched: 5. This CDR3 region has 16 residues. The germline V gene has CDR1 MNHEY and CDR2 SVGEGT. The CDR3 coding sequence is TGTGCCAGCAGTTACGGAGTAGCGGGGAACCAAGAGACCCAGTACTTC. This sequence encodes CASSYGVAGNQETQYF.

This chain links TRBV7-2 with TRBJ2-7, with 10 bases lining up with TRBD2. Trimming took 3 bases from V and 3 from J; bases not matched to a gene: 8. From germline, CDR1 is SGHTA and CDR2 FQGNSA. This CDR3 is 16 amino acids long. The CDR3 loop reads CASSLGILAGYYEQYF. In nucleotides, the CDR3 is TGTGCCAGCAGCTTGGGAATACTAGCGGGATACTACGAGCAGTACTTC.

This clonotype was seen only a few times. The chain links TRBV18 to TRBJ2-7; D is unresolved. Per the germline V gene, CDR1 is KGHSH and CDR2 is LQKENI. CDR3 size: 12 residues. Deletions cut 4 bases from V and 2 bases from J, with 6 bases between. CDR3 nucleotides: TGTGCCAGCTCACTACAAACCTACGAGCAGTACTTC. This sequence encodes CASSLQTYEQYF.

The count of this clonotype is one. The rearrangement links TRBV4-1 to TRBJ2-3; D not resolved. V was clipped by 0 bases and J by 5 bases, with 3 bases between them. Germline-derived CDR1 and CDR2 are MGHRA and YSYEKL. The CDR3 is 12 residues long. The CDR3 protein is CASSQEGDTQYF. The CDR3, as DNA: TGCGCCAGCAGCCAAGAGGGAGATACGCAGTATTTT.

CDR3 protein: CSARWALGPPRAQYF. CDR3 DNA: TGCAGTGCTAGATGGGCGCTGGGACCACCAAGGGCCCAGTACTTC. V usage is TRBV20-1 and J usage is TRBJ2-5; D assignment may be TRBD1 or TRBD2 (5 bases each). Germline V gene data show CDR1 as DFQATT and CDR2 as SNEGSKA (reference sequence). Trimming took 2 bases from V and 9 from J, leaving 22 bases between them. CDR3 length: 15 residues.

CDR3 sequence reads: CASSPDSIETQYF. For the CDR3, the DNA is TGTGCCAGCAGCCCGGACAGTATAGAGACCCAGTACTTC. V gene TRBV5-6 combines with J gene TRBJ2-5; possible D gene TRBD1, 6 bases. The CDR3 sequence is 13 residues long. Germline V lookup: CDR1 SGHDT, CDR2 YYEEEE. V lost 4 bases and J lost 4, with 11 bases in between.